This T cell receptor (beta chain) was recovered during a study of OX40 agonist ivuxolimab in advanced cancers. On the study more broadly: The group had a mean age of around 60 years, ranged from about 20 to 80, and was 82.7% male. Checkpoint inhibitors had been given previously to 35% to 50% of patients.

On cycle 4 day 1 and cycle 7 day 1, as well as at baseline, blood was sampled. Overall study results and limits: In general, CD8+ T cells held more expanded clones than CD4+ did, on average.

In the case of this clone: What it recognizes is unknown.

Germline lookup yields CDR1 GTSNPN and CDR2 SVGIG (reference sequence). V lost 2 bases and J 5 bases, leaving 12 bases between the germline ends. The CDR3 has 13 amino acids. Profiling relied on immunoSEQ multiplex PCR, and the TCRdb table lists in-frame clones only, not all of them. The table has some 34,000 clones, roughly 82% seen once. This material consisted of CD4+ or CD8+ T cells sorted from blood, taken in a trial of the OX40 agonist ivuxolimab. The chain is built from TRBV30 and TRBJ1-1; D is undetermined. The sequence was collected from an adult with an advanced solid tumor such as melanoma, head and neck, liver or kidney cancer. The CDR3 sequence: CAWSTEFTTEAFF. The CDR3 DNA reads as TGTGCCTGGAGTACGGAGTTTACGACTGAAGCTTTCTTT.